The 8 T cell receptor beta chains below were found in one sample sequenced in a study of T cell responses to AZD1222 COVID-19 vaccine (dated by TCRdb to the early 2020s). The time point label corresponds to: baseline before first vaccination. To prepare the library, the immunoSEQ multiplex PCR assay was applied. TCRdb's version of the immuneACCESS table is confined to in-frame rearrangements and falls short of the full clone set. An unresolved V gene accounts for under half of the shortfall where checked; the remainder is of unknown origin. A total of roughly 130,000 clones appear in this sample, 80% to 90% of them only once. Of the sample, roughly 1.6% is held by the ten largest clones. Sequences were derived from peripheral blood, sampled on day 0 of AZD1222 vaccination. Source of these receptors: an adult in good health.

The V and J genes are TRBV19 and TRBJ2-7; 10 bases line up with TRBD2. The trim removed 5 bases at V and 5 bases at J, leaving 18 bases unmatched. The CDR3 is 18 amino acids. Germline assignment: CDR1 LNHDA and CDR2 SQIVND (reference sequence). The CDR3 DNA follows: TGTGCCAGTAGTTCTTTGATTAGCGGGAGGATATCAGCGAACGAGCAGTACTTC. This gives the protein CASSSLISGRISANEQYF.

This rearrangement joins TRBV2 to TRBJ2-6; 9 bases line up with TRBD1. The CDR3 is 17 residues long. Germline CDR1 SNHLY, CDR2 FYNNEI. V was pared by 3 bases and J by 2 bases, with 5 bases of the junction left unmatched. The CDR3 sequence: CASSDRDRVAGANVLTF. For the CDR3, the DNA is TGTGCCAGCAGTGACCGGGACAGGGTAGCTGGGGCCAACGTCCTGACTTTC.

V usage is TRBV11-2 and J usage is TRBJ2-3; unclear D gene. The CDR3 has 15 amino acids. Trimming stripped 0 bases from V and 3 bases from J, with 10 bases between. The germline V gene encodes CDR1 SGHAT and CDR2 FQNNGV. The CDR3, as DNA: TGTGCCAGCAGCTTAGAACTATTAGTGACAGATACGCAGTATTTT. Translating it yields CASSLELLVTDTQYF.

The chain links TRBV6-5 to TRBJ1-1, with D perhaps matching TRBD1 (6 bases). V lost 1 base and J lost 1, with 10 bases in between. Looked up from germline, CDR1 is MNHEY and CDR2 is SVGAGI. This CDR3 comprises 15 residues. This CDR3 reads CASSYYPTGNTEAFF. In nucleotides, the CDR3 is TGTGCCAGCAGTTACTACCCGACAGGGAACACTGAAGCTTTCTTT.

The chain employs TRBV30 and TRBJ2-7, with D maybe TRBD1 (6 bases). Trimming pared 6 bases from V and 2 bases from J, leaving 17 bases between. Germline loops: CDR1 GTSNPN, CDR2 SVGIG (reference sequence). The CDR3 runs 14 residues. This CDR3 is CACPQGFSTYEQYF. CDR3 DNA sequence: TGTGCCTGTCCTCAGGGGTTTTCGACCTACGAGCAGTACTTC.

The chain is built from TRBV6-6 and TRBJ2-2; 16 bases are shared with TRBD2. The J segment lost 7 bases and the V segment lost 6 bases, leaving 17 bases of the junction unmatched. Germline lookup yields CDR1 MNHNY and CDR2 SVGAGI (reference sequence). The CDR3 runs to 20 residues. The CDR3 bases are TGTGCCAGCAGCTTAATTCTTCCCGGGACTAGCGGGGGGGCCGGCGGGGAGCTGTTTTTT. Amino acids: CASSLILPGTSGGAGGELFF.

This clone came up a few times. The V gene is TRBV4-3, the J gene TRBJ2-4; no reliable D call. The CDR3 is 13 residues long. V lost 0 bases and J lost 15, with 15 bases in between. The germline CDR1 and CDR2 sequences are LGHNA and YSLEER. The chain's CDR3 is CASSQEDRTARYF. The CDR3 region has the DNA TGCGCCAGCAGCCAAGAGGATCGGACCGCACGGTACTTC.

The CDR3 region is CASSTRQARNNEAFF. The CDR3 DNA reads as TGTGCCAGTAGCACTAGACAGGCAAGGAATAATGAAGCTTTCTTT. The V call is TRBV19, the J call TRBJ1-1; TRBD1 might be the D (6 bases). Trimming removed 6 bases from V and 7 bases from J, with 21 bases in between. The CDR3 totals 15 residues. Germline V gives CDR1 LNHDA, CDR2 SQIVND (reference sequence).